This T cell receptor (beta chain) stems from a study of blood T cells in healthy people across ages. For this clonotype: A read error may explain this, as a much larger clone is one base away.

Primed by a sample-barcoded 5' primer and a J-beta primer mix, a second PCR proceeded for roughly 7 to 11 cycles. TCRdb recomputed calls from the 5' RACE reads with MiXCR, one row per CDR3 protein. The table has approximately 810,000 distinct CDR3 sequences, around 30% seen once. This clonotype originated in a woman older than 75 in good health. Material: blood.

CDR3: CAWGTGVADTQYF. The CDR3 DNA sequence: TGTGCCTGGGGGACAGGGGTTGCAGATACGCAGTATTTT. V gene TRBV30 combines with J gene TRBJ2-3, with 10 bases fitting TRBD1. CDR3 length: 13 amino acids. The germline V gene has CDR1 GTSNPN and CDR2 SVGIG (reference sequence). V was clipped by 5 bases and J by 4 bases; unmatched bases: 3.